The 5 T cell receptor beta chains in this list originate from one sample, sequenced in a study of OX40 agonist ivuxolimab in advanced cancers. Clones were read by immunoSEQ multiplex PCR, and TCRdb kept only the in-frame ones, dropping some. The table shows tens of thousands of clones, with about nine tenths occurring only once. The sample here was CD4+ or CD8+ T cells sorted from blood, taken in a trial of the OX40 agonist ivuxolimab. Receptors originate from an adult with an advanced solid tumor such as melanoma, head and neck, liver or kidney cancer.

This chain uses TRBV10-3 with TRBJ2-7, with D perhaps TRBD1 or TRBD2 (5 bases each). V dropped 0 bases and J dropped 2 bases, with 14 bases sitting between them. This CDR3 contains 16 residues. CDR1 ENHRY and CDR2 SYGVKD come from the germline V gene. CDR3 nucleotides: TGTGCCATCAGTGAGTCGGTCCAGGGAGTGGCCTACGAGCAGTACTTC. Translating it yields CAISESVQGVAYEQYF.

The chain uses TRBV5-4 and TRBJ2-7; TRBD1 is a possible D gene (6 bases). The CDR3 spans 14 residues. CDR1 SGHNT and CDR2 YYREEE come from the germline V gene (reference sequence). Trimming pared 3 bases from V and 2 bases from J, leaving 12 bases between. The CDR3 DNA sequence: TGTGCCAGCAGCTCAATCGGACAGACCTACGAGCAGTACTTC. This gives the protein CASSSIGQTYEQYF.

This clone appeared a few times. The chain carries TRBV6-1 and TRBJ2-7; D may be TRBD1 (5 bases). Trimming removed 3 bases at V and 3 bases at J, with 12 bases between. The CDR3 is made up of 14 amino acids. Germline V gene lookup returns CDR1 MNHNS and CDR2 SASEGT. CDR3 DNA sequence: TGTGCCAGCAGTGACCAGCCAGGGATCTACGAGCAGTACTTC. Translated, it gives CASSDQPGIYEQYF.

The chain joins TRBV29-1 to TRBJ2-7; 9 bases line up with TRBD2. The CDR3 runs 13 residues. Germline values: CDR1 SQVTM, CDR2 ANQGSEA. Trimming took 6 bases from V and 2 from J; bases not matched to a gene: 5. The CDR3 DNA is TGCAGCGTGACGACTAGCGGAACCTACGAGCAGTACTTC. Translating gives CSVTTSGTYEQYF.

Here the CDR3 DNA reads TGTGCCAGCAGGGGAGGGCAGTTGGAAGAGACCCAGTACTTC. As protein: CASRGGQLEETQYF. The chain carries TRBV6-4 and TRBJ2-5; TRBD2 agrees at 7 bases. Germline-derived CDR1 and CDR2 are MRHNA and SNTAGT. This CDR3 is 14 amino acids long. V was pared by 6 bases and J by 3 bases, with 7 bases of the junction left unmatched.